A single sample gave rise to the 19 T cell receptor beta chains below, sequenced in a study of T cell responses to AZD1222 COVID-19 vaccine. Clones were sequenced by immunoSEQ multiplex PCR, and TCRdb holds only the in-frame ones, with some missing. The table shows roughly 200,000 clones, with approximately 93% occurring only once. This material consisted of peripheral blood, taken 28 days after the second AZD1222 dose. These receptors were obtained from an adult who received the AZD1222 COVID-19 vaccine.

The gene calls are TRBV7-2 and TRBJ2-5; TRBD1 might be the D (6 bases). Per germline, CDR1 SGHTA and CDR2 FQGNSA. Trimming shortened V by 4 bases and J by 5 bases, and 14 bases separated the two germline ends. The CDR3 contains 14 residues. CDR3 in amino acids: CASSSQGAGETQYF. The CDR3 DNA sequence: TGTGCCAGCAGCTCACAGGGCGCCGGGGAGACCCAGTACTTC.

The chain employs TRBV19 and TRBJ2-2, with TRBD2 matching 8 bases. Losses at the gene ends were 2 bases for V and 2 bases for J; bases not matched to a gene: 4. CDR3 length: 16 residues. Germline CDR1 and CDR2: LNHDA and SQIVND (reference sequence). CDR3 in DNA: TGTGCCAGTAGTATAAGACTAGCGAAAAACACCGGGGAGCTGTTTTTT. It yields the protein CASSIRLAKNTGELFF.

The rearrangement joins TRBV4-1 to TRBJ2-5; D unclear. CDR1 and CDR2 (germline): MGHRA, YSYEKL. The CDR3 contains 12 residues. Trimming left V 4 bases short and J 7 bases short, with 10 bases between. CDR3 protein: CASSLTVGTQYF. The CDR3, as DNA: TGCGCCAGCAGCCTTACGGTTGGGACCCAGTACTTC.

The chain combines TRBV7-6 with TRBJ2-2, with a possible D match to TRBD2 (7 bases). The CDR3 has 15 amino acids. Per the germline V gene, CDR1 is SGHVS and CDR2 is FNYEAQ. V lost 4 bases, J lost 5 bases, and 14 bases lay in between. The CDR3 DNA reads TGTGCCAGCAGCTCGGGGGGCGCACGGACCGGGGAGCTGTTTTTT. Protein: CASSSGGARTGELFF.

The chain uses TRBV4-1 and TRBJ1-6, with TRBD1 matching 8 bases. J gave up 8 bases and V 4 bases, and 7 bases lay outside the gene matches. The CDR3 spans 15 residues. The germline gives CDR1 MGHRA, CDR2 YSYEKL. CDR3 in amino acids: CASSPSDRDDSPLHF. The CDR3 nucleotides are TGCGCCAGCAGCCCTTCGGACAGGGATGATTCACCCCTCCACTTT.

The CDR3 DNA reads as TGTGCCACCAGTGATGCCGGGTCGGACTCGGCGGAGACCCAGTACTTC. Translating gives CATSDAGSDSAETQYF. J is TRBJ2-5 and V is TRBV24-1; the D gene is possibly TRBD2 (5 bases). V was cut by 3 bases and J by 5 bases, with 18 bases left in between. The CDR3 is made up of 16 amino acids. The V gene's germline CDR1 is KGHDR and CDR2 SFDVKD.

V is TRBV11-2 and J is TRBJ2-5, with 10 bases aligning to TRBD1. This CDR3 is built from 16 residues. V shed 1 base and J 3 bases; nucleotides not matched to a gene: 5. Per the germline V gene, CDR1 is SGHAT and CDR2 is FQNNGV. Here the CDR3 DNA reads TGTGCCAGCAGCTTAGTTGGGACAGGGGCGAAAGAGACCCAGTACTTC. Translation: CASSLVGTGAKETQYF.

For the CDR3, the DNA is TGTGCCAGCAGCTTTTTAGCCGGGACAGGGTATGGCTACACCTTC. Encoded protein: CASSFLAGTGYGYTF. This chain uses TRBV28 with TRBJ1-2, with 9 bases matching TRBD1. Per germline, CDR1 MDHEN and CDR2 SYDVKM. The J segment lost 5 bases and the V segment lost 6 bases, leaving 10 bases of the junction unmatched. The CDR3 spans 15 residues.

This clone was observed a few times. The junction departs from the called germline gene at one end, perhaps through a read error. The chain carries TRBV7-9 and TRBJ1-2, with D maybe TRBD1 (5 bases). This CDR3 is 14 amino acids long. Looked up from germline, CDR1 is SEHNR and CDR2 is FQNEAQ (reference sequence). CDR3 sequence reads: CASSLDGASASWPF. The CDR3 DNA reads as TGTGCCAGCAGCTTAGACGGGGCCAGTGCCAGTTGGCCATTC.

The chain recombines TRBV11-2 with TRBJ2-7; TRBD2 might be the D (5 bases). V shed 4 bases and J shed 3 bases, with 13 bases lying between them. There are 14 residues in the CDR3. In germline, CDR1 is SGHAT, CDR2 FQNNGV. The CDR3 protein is CASSSERGYYEQYF. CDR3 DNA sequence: TGTGCCAGCAGCTCCGAACGAGGGTACTACGAGCAGTACTTC.

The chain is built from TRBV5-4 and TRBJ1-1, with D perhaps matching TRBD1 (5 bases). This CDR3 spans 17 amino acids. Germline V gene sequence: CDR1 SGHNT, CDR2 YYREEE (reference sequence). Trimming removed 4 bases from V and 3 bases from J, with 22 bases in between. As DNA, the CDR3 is TGTGCCAGCAGCCCGCAGGGAGGGACTTCTCAGGACACTGAAGCTTTCTTT. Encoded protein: CASSPQGGTSQDTEAFF.

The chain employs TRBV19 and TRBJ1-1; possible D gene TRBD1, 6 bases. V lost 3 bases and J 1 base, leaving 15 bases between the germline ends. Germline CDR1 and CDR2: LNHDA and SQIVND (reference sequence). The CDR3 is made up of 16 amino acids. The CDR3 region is CASSMANDRTNTEAFF. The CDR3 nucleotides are TGTGCCAGTAGTATGGCGAACGACAGGACGAACACTGAAGCTTTCTTT.

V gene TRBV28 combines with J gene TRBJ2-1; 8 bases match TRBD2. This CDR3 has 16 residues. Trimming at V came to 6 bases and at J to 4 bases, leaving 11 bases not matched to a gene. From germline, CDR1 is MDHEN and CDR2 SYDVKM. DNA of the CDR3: TGTGCCAGCAGCTTAATCGCGGGAGGCCTTTACAATGAGCAGTTCTTC. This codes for CASSLIAGGLYNEQFF.

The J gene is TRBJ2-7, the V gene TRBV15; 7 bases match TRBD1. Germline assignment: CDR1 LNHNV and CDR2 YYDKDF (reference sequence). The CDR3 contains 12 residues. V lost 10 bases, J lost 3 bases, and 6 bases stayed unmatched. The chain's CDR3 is CASRGQNYEQYF. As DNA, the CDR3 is TGTGCCAGCCGGGGACAGAACTACGAGCAGTACTTC.

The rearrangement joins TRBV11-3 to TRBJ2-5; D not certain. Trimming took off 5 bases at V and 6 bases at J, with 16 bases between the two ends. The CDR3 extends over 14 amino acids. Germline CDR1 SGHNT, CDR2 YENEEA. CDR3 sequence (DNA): TGTGCCAGCAGCAACGTGGAGCTCGAGCAGACCCAGTACTTC. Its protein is CASSNVELEQTQYF.

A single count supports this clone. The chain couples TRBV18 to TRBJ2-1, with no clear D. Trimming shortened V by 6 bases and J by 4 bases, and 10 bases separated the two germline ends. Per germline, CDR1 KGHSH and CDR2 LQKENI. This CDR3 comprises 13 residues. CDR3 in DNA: TGTGCCAGCTCGTACCAGACTTACAATGAGCAGTTCTTC. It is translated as CASSYQTYNEQFF. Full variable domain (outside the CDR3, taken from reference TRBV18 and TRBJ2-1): NAGVMQNPRHLVRRRGQEARLRCSPMKGHSHVYWYRQLPEEGLKFMVYLQKENIIDESGMPKERFSAEFPKEGPSILRIQQVVRGDSAAYFCASSYQTYNEQFFGPGTRLTVL.

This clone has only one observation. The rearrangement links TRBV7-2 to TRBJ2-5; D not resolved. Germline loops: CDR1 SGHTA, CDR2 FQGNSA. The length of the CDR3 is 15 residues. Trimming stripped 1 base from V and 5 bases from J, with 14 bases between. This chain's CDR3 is CASSLGLGMRETQYF. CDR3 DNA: TGTGCCAGCAGCTTAGGGCTGGGGATGAGGGAGACCCAGTACTTC.

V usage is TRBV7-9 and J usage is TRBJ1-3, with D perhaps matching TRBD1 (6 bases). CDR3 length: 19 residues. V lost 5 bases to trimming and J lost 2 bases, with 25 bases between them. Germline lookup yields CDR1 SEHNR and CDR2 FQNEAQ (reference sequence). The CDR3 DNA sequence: TGTGCCAGCAGCCCTGGGGCTCTCTTGGGGGGCAGGACTGGAAACACCATATATTTT. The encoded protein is CASSPGALLGGRTGNTIYF. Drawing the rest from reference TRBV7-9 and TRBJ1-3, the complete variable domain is DTGVSQNPRHKITKRGQNVTFRCDPISEHNRLYWYRQTLGQGPEFLTYFQNEAQLEKSRLLSDRFSAERPKGSFSTLEIQRTEQGDSAMYLCASSPGALLGGRTGNTIYFGEGSWLTVV.

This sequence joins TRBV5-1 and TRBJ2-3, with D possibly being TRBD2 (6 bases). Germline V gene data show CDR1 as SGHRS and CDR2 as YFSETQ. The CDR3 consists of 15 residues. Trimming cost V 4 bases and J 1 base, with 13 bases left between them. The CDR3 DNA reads TGCGCCAGCAGCCTTGGTACTAGCCGCACAGATACGCAGTATTTT. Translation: CASSLGTSRTDTQYF.